This T cell receptor beta chain was captured by sequencing in a study of cytomegalovirus exposure and HLA in healthy donors. General study findings and limits: Most likely, a cluster of highly shared sequence variants arose as a sequencing artifact.

A note on this clone: The antigen remains undetermined.

Deletions cut 6 bases from V and 8 bases from J, with 13 bases between. This CDR3 contains 12 residues. Germline loops: CDR1 MDHEN, CDR2 SYDVKM. PCR was performed using 60 Vbeta and 13 Jbeta primers. The assay was immunoSEQ multiplex PCR, and TCRdb's table has in-frame clones only and misses some. The table lists about 150,000 clones, roughly 73% of them singletons. The gene calls are TRBV28 and TRBJ2-5; D gene ambiguous. The sequence was obtained from a man aged 18-30 years in good health and CMV-seropositive. Sequencing was carried out using PBMCs. The CDR3 region is CASSRVGSTQYF. In DNA form, the CDR3 reads TGTGCCAGCAGCCGGGTCGGATCTACCCAGTACTTC.